This T cell receptor (beta chain) was sequenced during a study of CD8 T cells in ankylosing spondylitis. Study observations and caveats: A motif of eight highly homologous TCR beta variants was seen as apparently characteristic of ankylosing spondylitis blood.

The authors made TCR beta libraries by quantitative 5'-RACE with molecular barcodes. MiXCR, run by TCRdb on the 5' RACE reads, gives a single entry per CDR3 protein. The sample lists more than 400,000 distinct CDR3 sequences; about 5.4% were seen once. This CDR3 spans 13 amino acids. Germline V lookup: CDR1 SGHTA, CDR2 FQGNSA. Deletions cut 2 bases from V and 3 bases from J, with 8 bases between. This clonotype was seen repeatedly, ten times or more. What it binds is not known. Input material: blood, either unsorted or a sorted T cell fraction (not recorded which). This chain connects TRBV7-2 to TRBJ2-7; D gene unclear. This TCR derives from a male donor with ankylosing spondylitis. The CDR3 here is CASSLYGDYEQYF. The CDR3 region has the DNA TGTGCCAGCAGCTTATATGGGGACTACGAGCAGTACTTC.